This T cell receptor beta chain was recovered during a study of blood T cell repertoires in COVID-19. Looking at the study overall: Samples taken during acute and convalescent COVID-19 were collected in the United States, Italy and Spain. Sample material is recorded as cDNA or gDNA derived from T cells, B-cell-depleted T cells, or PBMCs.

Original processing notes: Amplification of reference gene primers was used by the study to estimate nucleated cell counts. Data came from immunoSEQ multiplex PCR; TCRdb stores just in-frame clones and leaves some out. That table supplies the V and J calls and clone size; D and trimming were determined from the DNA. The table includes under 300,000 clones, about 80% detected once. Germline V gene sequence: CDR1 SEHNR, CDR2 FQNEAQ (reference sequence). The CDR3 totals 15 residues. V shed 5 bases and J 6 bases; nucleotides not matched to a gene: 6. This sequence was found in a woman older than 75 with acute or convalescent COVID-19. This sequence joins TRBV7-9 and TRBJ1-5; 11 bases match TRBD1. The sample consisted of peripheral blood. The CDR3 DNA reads TGTGCCAGCAGCGGGGGACAGGGGGACGGTCAGCCCCAGCATTTT. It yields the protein CASSGGQGDGQPQHF.